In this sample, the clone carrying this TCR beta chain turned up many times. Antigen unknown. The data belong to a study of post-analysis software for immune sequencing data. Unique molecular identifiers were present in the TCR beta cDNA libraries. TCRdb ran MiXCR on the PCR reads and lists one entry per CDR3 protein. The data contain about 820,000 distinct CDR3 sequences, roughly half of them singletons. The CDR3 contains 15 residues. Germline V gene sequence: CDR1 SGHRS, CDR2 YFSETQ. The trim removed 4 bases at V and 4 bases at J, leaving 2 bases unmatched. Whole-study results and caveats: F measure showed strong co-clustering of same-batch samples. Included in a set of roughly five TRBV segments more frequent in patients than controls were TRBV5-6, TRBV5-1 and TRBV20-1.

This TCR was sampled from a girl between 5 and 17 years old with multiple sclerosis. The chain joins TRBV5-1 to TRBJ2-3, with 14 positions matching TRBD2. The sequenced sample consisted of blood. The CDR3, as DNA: TGCGCCAGCAGCCCGGGACTAGCGGGAGCAGATACGCAGTATTTT. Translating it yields CASSPGLAGADTQYF.